These 11 T cell receptor beta chains were sequenced from one sample in a study of blood T cell repertoires in COVID-19. Clones were read by immunoSEQ multiplex PCR, and TCRdb kept only the in-frame ones, dropping some. The sample includes about 64,000 clones, 75% to 90% of them seen just once. The specimen sequenced was peripheral blood. The receptor source for this set is a man aged 80 or over with acute or convalescent COVID-19.

V is TRBV5-1 and J is TRBJ1-4; 10 bases fit TRBD1. The CDR3 loop spans 14 amino acids. The ends lost 4 bases at V and 8 bases at J; junction bases unmatched: 5. Per germline, CDR1 SGHRS and CDR2 YFSETQ. CDR3 amino acids: CASSRGQGTEKLFF. The CDR3 bases are TGCGCCAGCAGCAGGGGACAGGGGACAGAAAAACTGTTTTTT.

This sequence joins TRBV19 and TRBJ1-5; 10 nucleotides align to TRBD1. This CDR3 has 15 residues. CDR1 is LNHDA, CDR2 SQIVND, per germline (reference sequence). Trimming cost V 7 bases and J 6 bases; bases outside gene matches: 9. The CDR3 sequence is CASTSGQGFFQPQHF. In nucleotides, the CDR3 is TGTGCCAGTACCTCGGGACAGGGGTTTTTTCAGCCCCAGCATTTT.

This clone turned up a few times. The CDR3 is CASSTLLCVLFF. CDR3 bases: TGTGCCAGCAGCACCTTGTTATGCGTACTGTTTTTT. The chain carries TRBV21-1 and TRBJ1-4. TRBV21-1 is tagged as a pseudogene. This CDR3 contains 12 residues.

The chain joins TRBV11-2 to TRBJ1-6; possible D gene TRBD1, 5 bases. Trimming left V 3 bases short and J 4 bases short, with 10 bases between. The germline CDR1 and CDR2 sequences are SGHAT and FQNNGV. The CDR3 is 15 residues long. The CDR3 region has the DNA TGTGCCAGCAGCTTTGGCGGGACGTATAATTCACCCCTCCACTTT. Its translation is CASSFGGTYNSPLHF. The full variable domain, rest sourced from reference TRBV11-2 and TRBJ1-6, is EAGVAQSPRYKIIEKRQSVAFWCNPISGHATLYWYQQILGQGPKLLIQFQNNGVVDDSQLPKDRFSAERLKGVDSTLKIQPAKLEDSAVYLCASSFGGTYNSPLHFGNGTRLTVT.

The chain recombines TRBV11-2 with TRBJ1-2; D may be TRBD1 (5 bases). In germline, CDR1 is SGHAT, CDR2 FQNNGV. Deletions cut 1 base from V and 2 bases from J, with 8 bases between. The CDR3 runs 14 residues. The DNA for the CDR3 is TGTGCCAGCAGCTTAGTCCAGGGAAACTATGGCTACACCTTC. It specifies CASSLVQGNYGYTF.

The chain employs TRBV4-1 and TRBJ1-2; TRBD1 matches at 8 bases. Germline CDR1 is MGHRA and CDR2 is YSYEKL. V shed 7 bases, J shed 4 bases, and the junction held 8 bases outside the gene matches. The CDR3 covers 14 residues. The CDR3 DNA reads as TGCGCCAGCAAAGGGACAGGAAGTACCTATGGCTACACCTTC. Its protein is CASKGTGSTYGYTF.

The CDR3 region is CASSLSPEAAFNSPLHF. The CDR3 coding sequence is TGTGCCAGCAGCTTGTCCCCGGAGGCAGCCTTTAATTCACCCCTCCACTTT. V is TRBV5-4 and J is TRBJ1-6, with D hard to call. Trimming removed 1 base at V and 6 bases at J, with 17 bases between. This CDR3 comprises 17 residues. Germline assignment: CDR1 SGHNT and CDR2 YYREEE (reference sequence).

As DNA, the CDR3 is TGTGCCAGCAGTTGGACAGGGACCACAGATACGCAGTATTTT. Protein sequence: CASSWTGTTDTQYF. The V gene is TRBV27, the J gene TRBJ2-3; TRBD1 matches at 8 bases. Unmatched junction bases numbered 2, after V lost 4 bases and J lost 2 bases. CDR3 length: 14 residues. The germline V gene encodes CDR1 MNHEY and CDR2 SMNVEV (reference sequence).

This chain joins TRBV6-2 or TRBV6-3 and TRBJ1-1, with D unclear. The CDR3 is 15 amino acids. Germline V lookup: CDR1 MNHEY, CDR2 SVGEGT. V lost 6 bases and J 4 bases, leaving 18 bases between the germline ends. The CDR3 loop reads CASSPSGSPGTEAFF. The CDR3, as DNA: TGTGCCAGCAGCCCTTCGGGGAGCCCGGGCACTGAAGCTTTCTTT.

The chain carries TRBV13 and TRBJ1-6; TRBD1 agrees at 8 bases. CDR3 length equals 15 residues. The trim removed 3 bases at V and 7 bases at J, leaving 5 bases unmatched. Germline CDR1 reads PRHDT; CDR2 reads FYEKMQ (reference sequence). The CDR3 sequence: CASSFYGQGNSPLHF. The CDR3 DNA reads as TGTGCCAGCAGCTTTTACGGACAGGGCAATTCACCCCTCCACTTT.

This chain uses TRBV11-2 with TRBJ2-5; D possibly corresponds to TRBD2 (5 bases). The V end lost 2 bases, the J end lost 6 bases, and 10 bases lay between the germline ends. This CDR3 has 13 residues. The germline gives CDR1 SGHAT, CDR2 FQNNGV. The CDR3 DNA follows: TGTGCCAGCAGCTTACGAGGGATGCAGACCCAGTACTTC. Its translation is CASSLRGMQTQYF. The variable domain in full, with the rest retrieved from reference TRBV11-2 and TRBJ2-5, is EAGVAQSPRYKIIEKRQSVAFWCNPISGHATLYWYQQILGQGPKLLIQFQNNGVVDDSQLPKDRFSAERLKGVDSTLKIQPAKLEDSAVYLCASSLRGMQTQYFGPGTRLLVL.